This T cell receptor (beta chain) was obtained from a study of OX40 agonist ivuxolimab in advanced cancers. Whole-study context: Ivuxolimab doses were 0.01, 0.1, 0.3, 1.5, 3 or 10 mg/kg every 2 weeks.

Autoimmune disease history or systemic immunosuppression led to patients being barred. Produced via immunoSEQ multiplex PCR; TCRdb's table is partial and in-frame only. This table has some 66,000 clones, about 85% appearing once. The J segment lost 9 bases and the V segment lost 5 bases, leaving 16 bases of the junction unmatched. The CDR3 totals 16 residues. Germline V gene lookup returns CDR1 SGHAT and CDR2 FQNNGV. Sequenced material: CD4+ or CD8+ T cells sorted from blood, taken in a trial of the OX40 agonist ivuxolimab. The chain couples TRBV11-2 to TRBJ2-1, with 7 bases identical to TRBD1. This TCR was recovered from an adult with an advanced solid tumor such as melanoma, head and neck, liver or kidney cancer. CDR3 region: CASSPGDSPWIGEQFF. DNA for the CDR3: TGTGCCAGCAGCCCAGGGGACAGCCCGTGGATAGGTGAGCAGTTCTTC.